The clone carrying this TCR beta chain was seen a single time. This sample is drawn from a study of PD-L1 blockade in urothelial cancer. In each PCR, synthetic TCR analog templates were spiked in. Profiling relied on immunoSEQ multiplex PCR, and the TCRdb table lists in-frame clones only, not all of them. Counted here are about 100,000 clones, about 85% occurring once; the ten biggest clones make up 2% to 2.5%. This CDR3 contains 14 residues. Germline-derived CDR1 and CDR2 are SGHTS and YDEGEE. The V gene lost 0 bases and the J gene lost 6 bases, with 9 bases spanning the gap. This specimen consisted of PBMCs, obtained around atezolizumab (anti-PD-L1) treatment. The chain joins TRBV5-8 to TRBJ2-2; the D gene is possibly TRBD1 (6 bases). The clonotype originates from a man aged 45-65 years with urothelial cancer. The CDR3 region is CASSLAGAAGELFF. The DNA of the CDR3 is TGTGCCAGCAGCTTGGCAGGGGCGGCCGGGGAGCTGTTTTTT.